This TCR beta chain derives from a study of T cells in Graves' hyperthyroidism and ophthalmopathy. Many counts were recorded for this clonotype. Germline V gene data show CDR1 as DFQATT and CDR2 as SNEGSKA (reference sequence). There are 18 residues in the CDR3. J was trimmed by 8 bases and V by 5 bases; bases with no gene match: 18. TCR beta CDR3 region amplification was performed from RNA transcripts. Primed by the HTBI set, a first-round RT-PCR was run on the TCR CDR3. TCRdb re-called the multiplex PCR reads with MiXCR, one entry per CDR3 protein. The table lists hundreds of thousands of distinct CDR3 sequences, 45% of them singletons, with roughly 6.5% in the top ten.

The specimen was peripheral blood or thyroid tissue (not recorded which). This TCR was sampled from an adult man with Graves' disease, either hyperthyroidism or ophthalmopathy (not recorded which). This rearrangement joins TRBV20-1 to TRBJ1-6, with TRBD1 identical over 10 bases. CDR3 bases: TGCAGTGCTGGGGGAGGGGACAGGGGAAGGTGGTCGGATTCACCCCTCCACTTT. Protein sequence: CSAGGGDRGRWSDSPLHF.